This T cell receptor beta chain was captured by sequencing in a study of radiation and T cells in renal cell carcinoma. Background on the study: Nephrectomy followed 15 Gy stereotactic body radiation by 4 weeks.

The time point denotes: baseline pretreatment blood. Specified treatment: 15 Gy SBRT to primary tumor, nephrectomy 4 weeks later. Blood was sampled at baseline, 2 weeks and 4 weeks after SBRT. The patient's renal cell carcinoma had clear cell pathology. The CDR3 has 14 amino acids. Germline V gives CDR1 SGDLS, CDR2 YYNGEE. Trimming stripped 5 bases from V and 6 bases from J, with 18 bases between. Assay used: immunoSEQ multiplex PCR; TCRdb lists only in-frame clones, some missing. Of roughly 120,000 clones in the sample, 82% were seen once. This material consisted of blood, taken from a patient whose treatment included radiotherapy and nephrectomy. This clonotype was sampled from a woman aged 55 to 70 with renal cell carcinoma. This rearrangement joins TRBV9 to TRBJ2-7; no clear D gene. In DNA, the CDR3 is TGTGCCAGCAGGGAAATCCGGGCCCTTGGCGAGCAGTACTTC. Protein: CASREIRALGEQYF.